The clone carrying this T cell receptor (beta chain) was detected ten times or more. Its antigen is as yet unknown. This sample is drawn from a study of breast tumors, draining lymph nodes, adjacent tissues. The study, taken as a whole, reports: The data were judged consistent with most tumor T cells coming from lymph node and expanding in tumor. Compared with basal-like, luminal-like tumors shared significantly more repertoire with nontumor tissue. Tumors had less TCR diversity than lymph nodes, more than nontumor tissue. Tumor T cell lymph node origin was a supported hypothesis, not proven.

A single record per CDR3 protein comes from TCRdb applying MiXCR to the multiplex PCR reads. The table lists more than 14,000 distinct CDR3 sequences, roughly 50% of them singletons. This receptor was taken from a female donor with breast cancer. Some clones in this sample may be carry-over from other donors' samples. Material: tumor-adjacent breast tissue.

This CDR3 reads CASSRGAYNEQFF. Here the CDR3 DNA reads TGTGCCAGCAGTCGGGGGGCCTACAATGAGCAGTTCTTC. The chain has TRBV5-6 and TRBJ2-1; 7 nucleotides agree with TRBD2. Germline V gene lookup returns CDR1 SGHDT and CDR2 YYEEEE. The junction had 1 base not matched to a gene; V was cut back by 5 bases and J by 2 bases. The CDR3 has 13 amino acids.